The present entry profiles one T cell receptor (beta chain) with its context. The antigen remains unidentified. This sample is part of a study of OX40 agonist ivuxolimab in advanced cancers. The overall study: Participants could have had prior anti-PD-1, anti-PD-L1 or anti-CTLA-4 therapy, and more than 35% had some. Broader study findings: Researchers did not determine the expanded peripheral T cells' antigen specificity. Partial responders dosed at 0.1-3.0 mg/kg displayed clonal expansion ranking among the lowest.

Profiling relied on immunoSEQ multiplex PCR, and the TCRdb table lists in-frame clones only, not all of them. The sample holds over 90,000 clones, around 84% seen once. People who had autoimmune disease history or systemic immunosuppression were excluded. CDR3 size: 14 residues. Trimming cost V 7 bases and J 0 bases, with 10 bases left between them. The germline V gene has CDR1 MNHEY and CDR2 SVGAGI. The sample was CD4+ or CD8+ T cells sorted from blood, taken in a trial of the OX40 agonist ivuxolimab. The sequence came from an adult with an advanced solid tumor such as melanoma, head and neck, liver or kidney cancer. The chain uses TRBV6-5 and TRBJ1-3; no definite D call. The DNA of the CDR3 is TGTGCCAGCATTGGGGAGAACTCTGGAAACACCATATATTTT. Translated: CASIGENSGNTIYF.